Sequencing of this T cell receptor beta chain was carried out in a study of glioma-infiltrating T cells after dendritic cell vaccination. Time point in this sample: after dendritic cell vaccination, including at tumor progression/relapse. The ends were cut back, 2 bases at V and 4 bases at J, with 6 bases in the middle. Germline CDR1 SGHVS, CDR2 FNYEAQ. The CDR3 length is 13 residues. Clones were sequenced by immunoSEQ multiplex PCR, and TCRdb holds only the in-frame ones, with some missing. This table holds 99,000 or so clones, around 91% found once. The count of this clone is one. The chain links TRBV7-6 to TRBJ1-5; perhaps TRBD1 as D (5 bases). The clonotype was recovered from a human donor with glioblastoma. The input for sequencing was blood, taken after dendritic cell vaccination. CDR3 nucleotide sequence: TGTGCCAGCAGCTTACGGGGGAATCAGCCCCAGCATTTT. As protein: CASSLRGNQPQHF. Based on the CDR3 plus reference TRBV7-6 and TRBJ1-5, the full variable domain is GAGVSQSPRYKVTKRGQDVALRCDPISGHVSLYWYRQALGQGPEFLTYFNYEAQQDKSGLPNDRFSAERPEGSISTLTIQRTEQRDSAMYRCASSLRGNQPQHFGDGTRLSIL.